This T cell receptor beta chain appears in the sequencing data of a study of blood T cell repertoires in COVID-19. Assay used: immunoSEQ multiplex PCR; TCRdb lists only in-frame clones, some missing. The sample gives about 180,000 clones, 80% to 90% of which show up once; under 9.5% is in the top ten. The germline CDR1 and CDR2 sequences are SNHLY and FYNNEI. CDR3 length equals 15 residues. V lost 1 base, J lost 7 bases, and 5 bases stayed unmatched. Specimen: peripheral blood. This rearrangement joins TRBV2 to TRBJ1-5; TRBD1 aligns across 9 bases. This sequence originates from a man aged 50-60 years with active or convalescent COVID-19. This chain's CDR3 is CASSEETGGNQPQHF. The CDR3 DNA is TGTGCCAGCAGTGAAGAGACAGGGGGTAACCAGCCCCAGCATTTT.